Below, 7 T cell receptor beta chains from the same sample are listed, as sequenced in a study of blood T cell repertoires in COVID-19. Using immunoSEQ multiplex PCR, the repertoire was profiled, and TCRdb retains in-frame clones only, with some absent. The data contain approximately 190,000 clones, 75% to 90% of them singletons. Sequenced: peripheral blood. All receptors derive from a man aged 65-85 years with active or convalescent COVID-19.

The chain recombines TRBV28 with TRBJ2-5; TRBD2 agrees at 8 bases. The V gene's germline CDR1 is MDHEN and CDR2 SYDVKM. The ends lost 4 bases at V and 5 bases at J; junction bases unmatched: 9. CDR3 length: 15 residues. CDR3 protein: CASSSAGTSGETQYF. The DNA for the CDR3 is TGTGCCAGCAGTTCAGCGGGGACTAGTGGCGAGACCCAGTACTTC.

The rearrangement links TRBV10-3 to TRBJ2-7; TRBD1 might be the D (5 bases). The CDR3 has 14 amino acids. The germline gives CDR1 ENHRY, CDR2 SYGVKD. V was trimmed by 2 bases and J by 0 bases, leaving 8 bases between them. The CDR3 protein is CAISEGHNSYEQYF. CDR3 DNA: TGTGCCATCAGTGAGGGACACAACTCCTACGAGCAGTACTTC.

This chain connects TRBV28 to TRBJ2-2; a possible D gene is TRBD2 (5 bases). Germline CDR1 reads MDHEN; CDR2 reads SYDVKM. V lost 6 bases to trimming and J lost 3 bases, with 17 bases between them. The CDR3 length is 16 residues. The CDR3 DNA sequence: TGTGCCAGCAGGACTTCAGGAGCGGCCTACACCGGGGAGCTGTTTTTT. This gives the protein CASRTSGAAYTGELFF.

The chain joins TRBV28 to TRBJ2-6, with a weak D call TRBD1 (5 bases). The CDR3 loop spans 18 amino acids. The V and J ends lost 1 base and 0 bases respectively, with 13 bases between them. The germline gives CDR1 MDHEN, CDR2 SYDVKM. Here the CDR3 DNA reads TGTGCCAGCAGTTTATCTCCAGGGTCGGGCTCTGGGGCCAACGTCCTGACTTTC. Its translation is CASSLSPGSGSGANVLTF.

This clone was found once. The CDR3 DNA sequence: TGTGCCAGCACCTCTCGAGATACGCAGTATTTT. Protein sequence: CASTSRDTQYF. V gene TRBV28 combines with J gene TRBJ2-3, with D unresolved. This CDR3 is built from 11 residues. Germline values: CDR1 MDHEN, CDR2 SYDVKM. The V end lost 7 bases, the J end lost 5 bases, and 7 bases lay between the germline ends.

CDR3 region: CASSQGQGPTYEQYF. The CDR3 region has the DNA TGTGCCAGCTCACAGGGACAGGGCCCCACCTACGAGCAGTACTTC. V usage is TRBV18 and J usage is TRBJ2-7, with 9 nucleotides matching TRBD1. Germline CDR1 KGHSH, CDR2 LQKENI. J gave up 2 bases and V 4 bases, and 6 bases lay outside the gene matches. This CDR3 comprises 15 residues.

This chain links TRBV27 with TRBJ1-5, with D perhaps TRBD1 (6 bases). There are 14 residues in the CDR3. Germline V CDR1 and CDR2: MNHEY, SMNVEV (reference sequence). V lost 8 bases, J lost 1 base, and 12 bases lay in between. As DNA, the CDR3 is TGTGCCAGCCACAGGGTTCCGAGCAATCAGCCCCAGCATTTT. The encoded protein is CASHRVPSNQPQHF.